These 14 T cell receptor beta chains were sequenced from one sample in a study of cytomegalovirus exposure and HLA in healthy donors. PCR employed 60 Vbeta and 13 Jbeta primers. The data were produced by immunoSEQ multiplex PCR, yet TCRdb's version contains in-frame clones alone and is incomplete. The sample contains 130,000 to 150,000 clones, approximately 80% of which appear only once. The sequencing sample was made of PBMCs. The receptors come from a male donor in good health and CMV-seronegative.

This clone was seen a handful of times. The gene calls are TRBV19 and TRBJ2-6; no firm D call. Between the trimmed V and J ends, which lost 5 bases and 4 bases, there was a span of 9 bases. This CDR3 contains 14 residues. Germline CDR1 reads LNHDA; CDR2 reads SQIVND (reference sequence). CDR3: CASSAWQGANVLTF. In DNA form, the CDR3 reads TGTGCCAGTAGTGCCTGGCAAGGGGCCAACGTCCTGACTTTC.

V gene TRBV7-9 combines with J gene TRBJ2-3, with 7 bases identical to TRBD2. The germline gives CDR1 SEHNR, CDR2 FQNEAQ (reference sequence). The CDR3 length is 14 residues. With 4 bases clipped from V and 1 base from J, the junction kept 2 bases outside the gene matches. The CDR3 sequence: CASSSAGGTDTQYF. The CDR3 bases are TGTGCCAGCAGCTCTGCGGGGGGCACAGATACGCAGTATTTT. The full variable domain, rest sourced from reference TRBV7-9 and TRBJ2-3, is DTGVSQNPRHKITKRGQNVTFRCDPISEHNRLYWYRQTLGQGPEFLTYFQNEAQLEKSRLLSDRFSAERPKGSFSTLEIQRTEQGDSAMYLCASSSAGGTDTQYFGPGTRLTVL.

This clone was seen only a few times. The rearrangement joins TRBV7-9 to TRBJ2-5; TRBD1 matches 11 bases. Germline V gene sequence: CDR1 SEHNR, CDR2 FQNEAQ (reference sequence). The CDR3 spans 16 residues. V dropped 4 bases and J dropped 2; count of bases not matched to a gene: 6. Here the CDR3 DNA reads TGTGCCAGCAGCTCACGGACAGGGGGCCATCAAGAGACCCAGTACTTC. It is translated as CASSSRTGGHQETQYF.

V is TRBV5-4 and J is TRBJ2-7; tentative D call: TRBD2 (6 bases). The CDR3 spans 12 residues. Germline V gene data show CDR1 as SGHNT and CDR2 as YYREEE (reference sequence). Trimming left V 1 base short and J 7 bases short, with 9 bases between. The CDR3: CASSLFGREQYF. CDR3 in DNA: TGTGCCAGCAGCTTGTTTGGGAGGGAGCAGTACTTC.

This chain connects TRBV29-1 to TRBJ2-1; 8 positions agree with TRBD2. The germline V gene has CDR1 SQVTM and CDR2 ANQGSEA. With 5 bases clipped from V and 8 bases from J, the junction kept 5 bases outside the gene matches. The CDR3 spans 12 residues. CDR3 sequence reads: CSVLRTSHEQFF. In DNA, the CDR3 is TGCAGCGTTCTCCGGACTAGCCATGAGCAGTTCTTC.

The chain links TRBV28 to TRBJ1-6; D remains ambiguous. CDR3 length: 13 residues. Trimming left V 7 bases short and J 9 bases short, with 13 bases between. The germline V gene has CDR1 MDHEN and CDR2 SYDVKM. The CDR3 sequence: CASKPGLGSPLHF. In DNA, the CDR3 is TGTGCCAGCAAACCAGGCCTGGGTTCACCCCTCCACTTT.

The J gene is TRBJ2-1, the V gene TRBV27, with D perhaps matching TRBD1 (5 bases). The CDR3 has 13 residues. Germline CDR1 MNHEY, CDR2 SMNVEV (reference sequence). V lost 10 bases, J lost 6 bases, and 16 bases lay in between. The CDR3 here is CAIAPRGRNEQFF. CDR3 bases: TGTGCCATCGCCCCAAGGGGCCGCAATGAGCAGTTCTTC.

In its sample, this clone was seen a few times. The rearrangement joins TRBV9 to TRBJ1-2, with D perhaps TRBD1 (5 bases). Germline CDR1 reads SGDLS; CDR2 reads YYNGEE. Trimming took 1 base from V and 8 from J, leaving 18 bases between them. The CDR3 contains 15 residues. CDR3 nucleotide sequence: TGTGCCAGCAGCGTACGCCCATGGGGCGCAGACGGCTACACCTTC. Its translation: CASSVRPWGADGYTF.

V gene TRBV9 combines with J gene TRBJ1-4, with D perhaps matching TRBD1 (6 bases). With 0 bases removed from V and 12 bases from J, the gap between germline ends came to 9 bases. Germline-derived CDR1 and CDR2 are SGDLS and YYNGEE. This CDR3 spans 12 amino acids. CDR3 DNA: TGTGCCAGCAGCGTAGGGGACACTGAACTGTTTTTT. It encodes CASSVGDTELFF. Variable domain in full (rest from reference TRBV9 and TRBJ1-4): DSGVTQTPKHLITATGQRVTLRCSPRSGDLSVYWYQQSLDQGLQFLIQYYNGEERAKGNILERFSAQQFPDLHSELNLSSLELGDSALYFCASSVGDTELFFGSGTQLSVL.

The CDR3 loop is CASSLDRRNTEAFF. The CDR3 DNA follows: TGTGCCAGCAGCTTAGACAGGAGGAACACTGAAGCTTTCTTT. This chain uses TRBV7-8 with TRBJ1-1, with TRBD1 as a possible D gene (5 bases). CDR1 and CDR2 (germline): SGHVS, FQNEAQ. Trimming left V 1 base short and J 1 base short, with 7 bases between. The CDR3 is made up of 14 amino acids.

The chain joins TRBV11-1 to TRBJ1-1, with TRBD1 matching over 9 bases. The CDR3 loop spans 14 amino acids. Germline assignment: CDR1 SGHAT and CDR2 FQDESV (reference sequence). Trimming cost V 4 bases and J 1 base; bases outside gene matches: 1. CDR3 DNA sequence: TGTGCCAGCAGCTGGACAGGGGAGAACACTGAAGCTTTCTTT. Amino acids: CASSWTGENTEAFF.

This clone has a handful of counts. The J gene is TRBJ2-3, the V gene TRBV5-1; D possibly corresponds to TRBD1 (6 bases). Germline V lookup: CDR1 SGHRS, CDR2 YFSETQ. V was cut by 4 bases and J by 4 bases, with 10 bases left in between. The CDR3 is 13 residues long. CDR3 in amino acids: CASSTQGSDTQYF. CDR3 nucleotides: TGCGCCAGCAGCACTCAGGGGTCAGATACGCAGTATTTT.

The genes are TRBV7-9 and TRBJ2-5, with TRBD1 matching 8 bases. The junction had 0 bases not matched to a gene; V was cut back by 5 bases and J by 4 bases. The CDR3 sequence is 12 residues long. In germline, CDR1 is SEHNR, CDR2 FQNEAQ (reference sequence). The CDR3 reads CASSQGAETQYF. For the CDR3, the DNA is TGTGCCAGCAGCCAGGGGGCAGAGACCCAGTACTTC.

The chain uses TRBV28 and TRBJ2-5; 9 positions agree with TRBD2. The CDR3 spans 14 residues. J gave up 1 base and V 6 bases, and 3 bases lay outside the gene matches. Germline assignment: CDR1 MDHEN and CDR2 SYDVKM. The CDR3, as DNA: TGTGCCAGCAGGACGACTAGCGGCCAAGAGACCCAGTACTTC. Protein sequence: CASRTTSGQETQYF.